Following are 13 T cell receptor beta chains from one sample sequenced in a study of siplizumab effects on memory and regulatory T cells. Measured with immunoSEQ multiplex PCR; TCRdb has only the in-frame clones, and not every one. Of roughly 25,000 clones in the sample, approximately 80% are singletons; the top ten hold 24%. The sample comprised memory CD4+ T cells sorted from blood. Receptor source: a human donor in good health.

The gene calls are TRBV6-1 and TRBJ2-5; the D gene is possibly TRBD1 (5 bases). V was shortened by 6 bases and J by 5 bases, with 10 bases between the two germline ends. Germline V lookup: CDR1 MNHNS, CDR2 SASEGT. There are 12 residues in the CDR3. The DNA for the CDR3 is TGTGCCAGCAGCCGACAGTACGAGACCCAGTACTTC. Its translation is CASSRQYETQYF.

The gene calls are TRBV5-5 and TRBJ1-3; TRBD1 agrees at 7 bases. The CDR3 spans 15 residues. Per the germline V gene, CDR1 is SGHKS and CDR2 is YYEKEE (reference sequence). Trimming cost V 2 bases and J 2 bases; bases outside gene matches: 4. CDR3: CASSLDRVAGNTIYF. The CDR3 region has the DNA TGTGCCAGCAGCTTAGACAGGGTGGCTGGAAACACCATATATTTT.

This sequence joins TRBV7-2 and TRBJ1-2; D is possibly TRBD1 (5 bases). The CDR3 spans 13 residues. Looked up from germline, CDR1 is SGHTA and CDR2 is FQGNSA. The ends were cut back, 5 bases at V and 6 bases at J, with 13 bases in the middle. The CDR3 nucleotides are TGTGCCAGCAGCCCCGCCGCACAGGATGGCTACACCTTC. Translated, it gives CASSPAAQDGYTF. Together with reference TRBV7-2 and TRBJ1-2, the CDR3 gives the full variable domain: GAGVSQSPSNKVTEKGKDVELRCDPISGHTALYWYRQSLGQGLEFLIYFQGNSAPDKSGLPSDRFSAERTGGSVSTLTIQRTQQEDSAVYLCASSPAAQDGYTFGSGTRLTVV.

This sequence joins TRBV6-1 and TRBJ2-1; D may match TRBD1 or TRBD2 (5 bases each). V gave up 3 bases and J gave up 10 bases, with 25 bases separating them. The CDR3 runs 17 residues. In germline, CDR1 is MNHNS, CDR2 SASEGT. The CDR3 DNA sequence: TGTGCCAGCAGTGACCTCTTCAGGATTGGACCGGGACGGGAGCAGTTCTTC. This codes for CASSDLFRIGPGREQFF.

This clone was picked up one time. The chain employs TRBV6-5 and TRBJ2-7, with TRBD2 matching 10 bases. Germline V CDR1 and CDR2: MNHEY, SVGAGI. Trimming cost V 5 bases and J 2 bases; bases outside gene matches: 3. The CDR3 has 14 amino acids. The CDR3 sequence is CASSRAGGPYEQYF. The DNA of the CDR3 is TGTGCCAGCAGTCGAGCGGGAGGGCCCTACGAGCAGTACTTC.

The chain employs TRBV19 and TRBJ2-2; 11 bases map to TRBD1. Trimming removed 9 bases from V and 4 bases from J; junction bases left unmatched: 4. Germline V lookup: CDR1 LNHDA, CDR2 SQIVND (reference sequence). The CDR3 loop spans 14 amino acids. The CDR3 region has the DNA TGTGCCAGCTCGGACAGGGGGCGCACCGGGGAGCTGTTTTTT. It yields the protein CASSDRGRTGELFF.

The rearrangement joins TRBV5-1 to TRBJ2-3, with D perhaps matching TRBD1 or TRBD2 (6 bases each). This CDR3 has 14 amino acids. V was trimmed by 6 bases and J by 2 bases, leaving 13 bases between them. CDR1 and CDR2 from the germline V gene are SGHRS and YFSETQ. In nucleotides, the CDR3 is TGCGCCAGCACCCGTGGGGGGCCCACAGATACGCAGTATTTT. Residues: CASTRGGPTDTQYF.

In DNA, the CDR3 is TGTGCCAGCAGCTTAGGGCTCTACAATGAGCAGTTCTTC. This gives the protein CASSLGLYNEQFF. This chain joins TRBV7-3 and TRBJ2-1; D remains unclear. CDR3 length equals 13 residues. V lost 2 bases to trimming and J lost 3 bases, with 5 bases between them. Germline V gives CDR1 SGHTA, CDR2 FQGTGA.

The chain joins TRBV7-9 to TRBJ2-2; 7 bases fit TRBD2. Germline CDR1 and CDR2: SEHNR and FQNEAQ (reference sequence). CDR3 size: 14 residues. With V trimmed by 5 bases and J by 4 bases, 4 bases remained unmatched. In nucleotides, the CDR3 is TGTGCCAGCAGCCGGCCGGGGGGCACCGGGGAGCTGTTTTTT. This translates into CASSRPGGTGELFF.

The chain joins TRBV4-1 to TRBJ2-4; D might be TRBD2 (6 bases). The CDR3 has 14 residues. Deletions cut 2 bases from V and 6 bases from J, with 11 bases between. From germline, CDR1 is MGHRA and CDR2 YSYEKL. This CDR3 is CASSQTWDLNIQYF. In DNA, the CDR3 is TGCGCCAGCAGCCAAACCTGGGACTTAAACATTCAGTACTTC.

The chain carries TRBV21-1 and TRBJ2-1; the table's D call, TRBD2, has no DNA check behind it. TRBV21-1 constitutes a pseudogene. This CDR3 contains 16 residues. CDR3 loop: CASSKGASGVYNEQFF. The CDR3 bases are TGTGCCAGCAGCAAAGGGGCCAGCGGGGTCTACAATGAGCAGTTCTTC.

This clone has only one observation. The chain uses TRBV30 and TRBJ2-1, with a tentative D call TRBD2 (6 bases). Trimming cost V 0 bases and J 0 bases, with 24 bases left between them. Germline CDR1 and CDR2: GTSNPN and SVGIG (reference sequence). There are 20 residues in the CDR3. The DNA of the CDR3 is TGTGCCTGGAGTGTACGGGTACATATGGCCGCGGGGAGCTCCTACAATGAGCAGTTCTTC. Its protein product is CAWSVRVHMAAGSSYNEQFF.

This clone has just a few counts. V gene TRBV7-6 combines with J gene TRBJ1-2; possibly TRBD1 for D (6 bases). The CDR3 has 15 amino acids. Trimming took 2 bases from V and 8 from J, leaving 18 bases between them. The V gene's germline CDR1 is SGHVS and CDR2 FNYEAQ. CDR3 sequence: CASSLNGGPAVGYTF. The CDR3 nucleotides are TGTGCCAGCAGCTTAAACGGGGGGCCCGCCGTGGGCTACACCTTC.